This T cell receptor (beta chain) was recorded in a study of cytomegalovirus exposure and HLA in healthy donors. For this clone: The antigen remains unidentified.

General observations from the study: A few CMV-associated chains proved CMV antigen-specific in vitro. Researchers counted roughly 150 TCR beta chains as cytomegalovirus-associated.

Trimming stripped 6 bases from V and 2 bases from J, with 4 bases between. This CDR3 is built from 12 residues. CDR1 MNHEY and CDR2 SVGAGI come from the germline V gene. Among the 90 to 150 subjects of the validation cohort, separate from the approximately 670-subject first cohort, were the donors. Produced via immunoSEQ multiplex PCR; TCRdb's table is partial and in-frame only. The sample holds 52,000 or so clones, roughly nine tenths seen once. The chain joins TRBV6-5 to TRBJ2-2; D unclear. The source is a woman aged 18-29 years in good health and CMV-seronegative. The specimen was PBMCs. Here the CDR3 reads CASSYNTGELFF. In DNA, the CDR3 is TGTGCCAGCAGCTATAACACCGGGGAGCTGTTTTTT.